These 7 T cell receptor beta chains were all obtained from the same sample, sequenced in a study of T cell changes during pregnancy in multiple sclerosis. Here immunoSEQ multiplex PCR was the method, and the copy in TCRdb shows in-frame clones only, minus some. The sample lists approximately 34,000 clones, 90% occurring once. The starting material was CD8+ T cells from peripheral blood mononuclear cells, obtained after pregnancy. These receptors all stem from a female donor with multiple sclerosis, enrolled in a pregnancy study.

The rearrangement joins TRBV4-3 to TRBJ2-1; the match to TRBD1 covers 7 bases. CDR3 length: 14 residues. Looked up from germline, CDR1 is LGHNA and CDR2 is YSLEER. The J segment lost 6 bases and the V segment lost 6 bases, leaving 8 bases of the junction unmatched. CDR3 sequence reads: CASRFQGVGNEQFF. The CDR3 region has the DNA TGCGCCAGCAGATTTCAGGGGGTTGGCAATGAGCAGTTCTTC.

The chain couples TRBV29-1 to TRBJ1-1, with 9 positions matching TRBD1. CDR1 and CDR2 (germline): SQVTM, ANQGSEA. The trim removed 6 bases at V and 2 bases at J, leaving 13 bases unmatched. CDR3 size: 16 residues. CDR3 amino acids: CSVHGQGRSRNTEAFF. The DNA of the CDR3 is TGCAGCGTCCATGGACAGGGGAGGTCTCGCAACACTGAAGCTTTCTTT.

As for this clone: This specimen includes other DNA sequences encoding the same CDR3. The chain joins TRBV5-1 to TRBJ2-7; D gene ambiguous. The germline V and J ends were trimmed by 2 bases and 0 bases, with 6 bases remaining between them. CDR3 length: 13 residues. Germline V CDR1 and CDR2: SGHRS, YFSETQ. DNA for the CDR3: TGCGCCAGCAGCTTAGCCTCCTCCTACGAGCAGTACTTC. Encoded protein: CASSLASSYEQYF.

J is TRBJ2-3 and V is TRBV11-2; weak D call: TRBD2 (5 bases). In germline, CDR1 is SGHAT, CDR2 FQNNGV. This CDR3 region has 13 residues. V was shortened by 4 bases and J by 5 bases, with 10 bases between the two germline ends. As DNA, the CDR3 is TGTGCCAGCAGCTCCTACGGAGGAGATACGCAGTATTTT. This codes for CASSSYGGDTQYF.

The chain recombines TRBV6-5 with TRBJ2-7, with D possibly matching TRBD1 (6 bases). The germline gives CDR1 MNHEY, CDR2 SVGAGI. CDR3 length: 14 amino acids. The V and J ends lost 4 bases and 3 bases respectively, with 13 bases between them. The CDR3 sequence: CASSLQGLDYEQYF. CDR3 in DNA: TGTGCCAGCAGTTTACAGGGCCTTGACTACGAGCAGTACTTC.

The V and J genes are TRBV2 and TRBJ2-3; 7 positions agree with TRBD2. CDR3 size: 17 residues. Per germline, CDR1 SNHLY and CDR2 FYNNEI. V shed 2 bases, J shed 1 base, and the junction held 9 bases outside the gene matches. The CDR3 loop is CASSEQPHLAGTDTQYF. CDR3 sequence (DNA): TGTGCCAGCAGTGAACAGCCCCACCTAGCGGGCACAGATACGCAGTATTTT.

The V gene is TRBV14, the J gene TRBJ2-7; 8 positions agree with TRBD1. Germline V gene data show CDR1 as SGHDN and CDR2 as FVKESK. J gave up 5 bases and V 5 bases, and 8 bases lay outside the gene matches. This CDR3 is 14 amino acids long. The CDR3 sequence: CASSFFKTGDEQYF. Written as DNA, the CDR3 is TGTGCCAGCAGCTTTTTCAAGACAGGGGACGAGCAGTACTTC.